This is a list of T cell receptor beta chains from one sample in a study of T cell responses to AZD1222 COVID-19 vaccine. Measured with immunoSEQ multiplex PCR; TCRdb has only the in-frame clones, and not every one. The table includes 140,000 to 150,000 clones, 92% detected once. Sequenced here: peripheral blood, sampled on day 0 of AZD1222 vaccination. These TCRs come from an adult in good health. Each CDR3 is given with its conserved first and last residue. D genes are given only for firm matches. A row's size may be missing; if present it is once, few, many or a size class.

TGTGCTAGTGGTTTGGGACTAGCGGGCGCGGCAGATACGCAGTATTTT	CASGLGLAGAADTQYF	TRBJ2-3	TRBV12-5	TRBD2	.
TGTGCCTGGAGTGGAGGCGGGGATGTCTATGGCTACACCTTC	CAWSGGGDVYGYTF	TRBJ1-2	TRBV30	.	.
TGTGCTAGTGGGCCGGGACAGGGAAACACCATATATTTT	CASGPGQGNTIYF	TRBJ1-3	TRBV12-5	TRBD1	.
TGCAGCGTAGTCATACTAGCGGCGAGGGTAACAGATACGCAGTATTTT	CSVVILAARVTDTQYF	TRBJ2-3	TRBV29-1	TRBD2	.
TGTGCCATCAGTGCCAGGGTGGGCTACGAGCAGTACTTC	CAISARVGYEQYF	TRBJ2-7	TRBV10-3	.	.
TGTGCCACCAGCAGAGCGGACAGGGAGAATGAGCAGTTCTTC	CATSRADRENEQFF	TRBJ2-1	TRBV15	TRBD1	once
TGCGCCAGCAGTGAGTCGGAGGCCGTAGGCTACACCTTC	CASSESEAVGYTF	TRBJ1-2	TRBV10-2	.	.
TGTGCCAGCAGTTACTCTTCGAAGGATACGCAGTATTTT	CASSYSSKDTQYF	TRBJ2-3	TRBV6-2/TRBV6-3	.	once
TGCAGCGTTGAAGGTTCTGGCAGGATAAGCTCCTACAATGAGCAGTTCTTC	CSVEGSGRISSYNEQFF	TRBJ2-1	TRBV29-1	.	.
TGTGCCAGCTCACCAGGTGAGGGTAGGGGAACTAATGAAAAACTGTTTTTT	CASSPGEGRGTNEKLFF	TRBJ1-4	TRBV18	.	.
TGTGCCAGCAGCGTTGCTAGCGGTAGCACCGGGGAGCTGTTTTTT	CASSVASGSTGELFF	TRBJ2-2	TRBV9	TRBD2	.
TGTGCCATCACCCCACTAGCGGGAGTCGACGAGCAGTACTTC	CAITPLAGVDEQYF	TRBJ2-7	TRBV10-3	TRBD2	.
TGTGCCAGCAGTGAAGCGGGACAGGTCTCTGGAAACACCATATATTTT	CASSEAGQVSGNTIYF	TRBJ1-3	TRBV2	TRBD1	.
TGTGCCAGCAGCAACCGCGGGACAGGTCCCTACGAGCAGTACTTC	CASSNRGTGPYEQYF	TRBJ2-7	TRBV6-5	TRBD1	.
TGTGCCAGCAGCCAAGGCGGAAGGGGGTTAGGGTCCTACGAGCAGTACTTC	CASSQGGRGLGSYEQYF	TRBJ2-7	TRBV14	.	.
TGTGCCAGCTCACCCTTCGCTCCCAGGGCAAGCACAGATACGCAGTATTTT	CASSPFAPRASTDTQYF	TRBJ2-3	TRBV18	.	.
TGTGCCAGCAGTTTAATTACCGGGGAGCTGTTTTTT	CASSLITGELFF	TRBJ2-2	TRBV12-3/TRBV12-4	.	.
TGTGCCAGCAGTGCCGCGGGCGGGACAACAGATACGCAGTATTTT	CASSAAGGTTDTQYF	TRBJ2-3	TRBV2	.	once
TGTGCCAGCAGTATACAGGGTTTCGGAAACATTCAGTACTTC	CASSIQGFGNIQYF	TRBJ2-4	TRBV27	.	.
TGTGCCATCAGTGAGTCGTGGAAGCGGTCCAGGGATGAGCAGTTCTTC	CAISESWKRSRDEQFF	TRBJ2-1	TRBV10-3	.	.
TGCGCCAGCAGCTTGGTCGGGTCCTCTTATGGCTACACCTTC	CASSLVGSSYGYTF	TRBJ1-2	TRBV5-1	.	.
TGTGCCAGCAGCGTGTCCTCCGGGACAGGGGGTACTGAAGCTTTCTTT	CASSVSSGTGGTEAFF	TRBJ1-1	TRBV5-4	TRBD1	.
TGTGCCACCAGCAGAGATAGGGCCAGGCTATCTAGCACAGATACGCAGTATTTT	CATSRDRARLSSTDTQYF	TRBJ2-3	TRBV15	.	.
TGTGCCAGCACGAACCCGGGAAGAGGAAACACCATATATTTT	CASTNPGRGNTIYF	TRBJ1-3	TRBV19	.	.
TGCGCCAGCAGTGAACCAGGGGACCAGCCCCAGCATTTT	CASSEPGDQPQHF	TRBJ1-5	TRBV10-1	.	.
TGTGCCAGCAGCTTAGGCTGGCTTGTGGGGGCTAAATCTGAAGCTTTCTTT	CASSLGWLVGAKSEAFF	TRBJ1-1	TRBV7-8	.	.
TGCGCCAGCAGCTCCTGGACAGGTGGAAACACCATATATTTT	CASSSWTGGNTIYF	TRBJ1-3	TRBV5-1	TRBD1	few
TGTGCCACCAGTGACCCTTACAATGAGCAGTTCTTC	CATSDPYNEQFF	TRBJ2-1	TRBV24-1	.	.
TGTGCCAGCAGTTTTACGGGAGGGACCACAGATACGCAGTATTTT	CASSFTGGTTDTQYF	TRBJ2-3	TRBV28	TRBD2	.
TGTGCCAGTAGTATAGAAGCCCACGGGCGAGGACAGCCCCAGCATTTT	CASSIEAHGRGQPQHF	TRBJ1-5	TRBV19	.	.
TGTGCCAGCACTCGACCGTGGGGGACTAGCGTGCGGGATGAGCAGTTCTTC	CASTRPWGTSVRDEQFF	TRBJ2-1	TRBV28	TRBD2	.
TGTGCCACCAGTGATCGACTAGCGGGAGCTGGGGAGCTGTTTTTT	CATSDRLAGAGELFF	TRBJ2-2	TRBV24-1	TRBD2	.
TGTGCCAGTAGAGGGAATCCCGGGGAGCTGTTTTTT	CASRGNPGELFF	TRBJ2-2	TRBV12-3/TRBV12-4	.	once
TGTGCCAGCAGCGCCGCAGATACGCAGTATTTT	CASSAADTQYF	TRBJ2-3	TRBV3-1/TRBV3-2	.	.
TGTGCCAGCAGCCCGAGGAGCCGAAACACCATATATTTT	CASSPRSRNTIYF	TRBJ1-3	TRBV3-1/TRBV3-2	.	.
TGTGCCAGTAGTCCTCAGCGCGGCAATCAGCCCCAGCATTTT	CASSPQRGNQPQHF	TRBJ1-5	TRBV19	.	.
TGTGCCAGCAGTAGGACAGGGAGCTCCTACGAGCAGTACTTC	CASSRTGSSYEQYF	TRBJ2-7	TRBV6-5	TRBD1	.
TGCGCCAGCAGCCTCCCCGGGACTAGATACAATGAGCAGTTCTTC	CASSLPGTRYNEQFF	TRBJ2-1	TRBV4-1	TRBD2	.
TGTGCCAGCAGCCAAGTGGGACGGGAGGCCCCCACAGATACGCAGTATTTT	CASSQVGREAPTDTQYF	TRBJ2-3	TRBV4-2	TRBD2	.
TGCGCCAGCAGCCGGGGGGACAGTGAGACCCAGTACTTC	CASSRGDSETQYF	TRBJ2-5	TRBV5-1	.	.
TGTGCCAGCAGCGTATCCGGTTCCTATGGCTACACCTTC	CASSVSGSYGYTF	TRBJ1-2	TRBV9	.	.
TGCGCCAGCAGCTCGGGGGTACCACAAGAGACCCAGTACTTC	CASSSGVPQETQYF	TRBJ2-5	TRBV5-1	.	.
TGTGCCAGCAGCCTGGGACAGGGTGGAGGCTACACCTTC	CASSLGQGGGYTF	TRBJ1-2	TRBV12-3/TRBV12-4	TRBD1	.
TGTGCCAGCAGAGCCCAGGGGTCCTCCTACAATGAGCAGTTCTTC	CASRAQGSSYNEQFF	TRBJ2-1	TRBV7-8	.	.
TGTGCCAGCAGCCCTGGACAGGGATCTTCCTACGAGCAGTACTTC	CASSPGQGSSYEQYF	TRBJ2-7	TRBV7-9	TRBD1	.
TGTGCCAGCAGCTTGGCCGAGGCCGTCGGAGAGACCCAGTACTTC	CASSLAEAVGETQYF	TRBJ2-5	TRBV5-5	.	.
TGTGCCAGCAGTTTAGCGGGGCAGATCTACGAGCAGTACTTC	CASSLAGQIYEQYF	TRBJ2-7	TRBV28	.	.